This TCR beta chain derives from a study of beta chain features in type 1 diabetes. Germline V gene lookup returns CDR1 MDHEN and CDR2 SYDVKM. Between the trimmed V and J ends, which lost 6 bases and 4 bases, there was a span of 7 bases. The CDR3 runs to 12 residues. General study points: HLA influence on TCRB rearrangement stayed unresolved here. Across all four CD4+ subsets, people with type 1 diabetes showed modestly shorter TCRB CDR3s.

As for this clone: The target antigen is unknown.

The authors reverse transcribed all of the isolated RNA, so sequencing captured expressed TCRB transcripts. Repertoires were generated with immunoSEQ multiplex PCR, while TCRdb's copy carries only in-frame clones and drops some. The table lists fewer than 900,000 clones, roughly 17% of them singletons. Sequenced input: naive CD4+ T cells from blood. The source of this sequence is a woman between 18 and 29 years old in good health. This rearrangement joins TRBV28 to TRBJ1-3; D ambiguous. CDR3 in DNA: TGTGCCAGCAGGAAATCGGGAAACACCATATATTTT. Translation gives CASRKSGNTIYF.